Shown below are 26 T cell receptor beta chains from a single sample sequenced in a study of tissue T cells after allogeneic stem cell transplantation. As for time point: mouse harvest day 7 after allogeneic transplant. Mouse grafts combined 10^7 T-cell-depleted bone marrow cells with 10^6 splenic CD5+ T cells. Sequencing used immunoSEQ multiplex PCR; TCRdb keeps in-frame clones, though not all of them. The table lists 6,400 or so clones, around half of them singletons. Sequenced: lymph node tissue. All receptors come from a female BALB/c mouse given C57BL/6 T cells with graft-versus-host disease after an allogeneic hematopoietic cell transplant.

Turning to this clone: Gene names refer to mouse genes. The read terminates 1 residue ahead of where the CDR3 ends, so the germline J gene completes it. Other DNA sequences in this sample translate to the same CDR3. The genes are TRBV13-3 and TRBJ1-4; D is uncertain. V was cut by 1 base and J by 4 bases, with 2 bases left in between. CDR1 is NNHDY and CDR2 is SYVADS in the germline V gene. This CDR3 has 12 amino acids. Partial CDR3 DNA: TGTGCCAGCAGTGATAACAACGAAAGATTATTT. Amino acids: CASSDNNERLF. The entire CDR3 protein is CASSDNNERLFF.

This clone rates as medium-sized. The gene names given are mouse names. The read terminates 1 residue before the CDR3 end, so the remaining end is supplied by the germline J gene. The chain has TRBV20 and TRBJ2-3; TRBD2 agrees at 7 bases. The CDR3 is 14 residues long. V was pared by 3 bases and J by 0 bases, with 3 bases of the junction left unmatched. Germline CDR1 is GFQATS and CDR2 is STVNSAI. The covered CDR3 bases are TGTGGTGCTAGCTCTGGGGGTAGTGCAGAAACGCTGTAT. Encoded protein: CGASSGGSAETLY. In full, the CDR3 is CGASSGGSAETLYF.

This clone was counted only a few times. The genes and germline here are from mouse. The CDR3 is cut off 1 residue early in the read; its end comes from the germline J gene. J is TRBJ2-7 and V is TRBV20, with no clear D. This CDR3 comprises 11 residues. With 1 base removed from V and 4 bases from J, the gap between germline ends came to 5 bases. In germline, CDR1 is GFQATS, CDR2 STVNSAI. The covered CDR3 bases are TGTGGTGCTAGGGGGGGTTATGAACAGTAC. Amino acids: CGARGGYEQY. The full-length CDR3 reads as CGARGGYEQYF.

In the case of this clone: The gene symbols are mouse symbols. The read stops 1 residue short of the end of the CDR3; the missing end is completed from the germline J gene. This chain joins TRBV12-1 and TRBJ1-5; 7 bases agree with TRBD1. The CDR3 length is 14 residues. After removal of 1 base from V and 3 bases from J, the junction contained 2 bases not matched to a gene. CDR1 is SGHSN and CDR2 is HYEKVE in the germline V gene. The CDR3 sequence: CASSLTGSNQAPLF. The DNA read from the CDR3 is TGTGCCAGCTCTCTGACAGGGTCCAACCAGGCTCCGCTT.

Remarks on this clone: Mouse gene names apply. The CDR3 is cut off 1 residue early in the read; its end comes from the germline J gene. The chain is built from TRBV3 and TRBJ1-1; D gene uncertain. The CDR3 is made up of 13 amino acids. Trimming took 7 bases from V and 0 from J, leaving 9 bases between them. The germline gives CDR1 SNHLY, CDR2 FYNGKV (reference sequence). CDR3 sequence: CASTDNANTEVFF. CDR3 DNA, as far as it was read: TGTGCCAGCACCGACAATGCAAACACAGAAGTCTTC. Using reference TRBV3 and TRBJ1-1 for the parts outside the CDR3, the full variable domain is GPKVLQIPSHQIIDMGQMVTLNCDPVSNHLYFYWYKQILGQQMEFLVNFYNGKVMEKSKLFKDQFSVERPDGSYFTLKIQPTALEDSAVYFCASTDNANTEVFFGKGTRLTVV.

On this clone itself: The gene names given are mouse names. The sequenced fragment ends 1 residue before the CDR3 boundary, so the rest is inferred from the germline J gene. The J gene is TRBJ1-1, the V gene TRBV26; tentative D call: TRBD1 (6 bases). The CDR3 consists of 12 residues. V lost 0 bases and J lost 7, with 6 bases in between. The germline V gene has CDR1 KGHPV and CDR2 FQNQEV (reference sequence). The CDR3 loop reads CASSLSGGEVFF. The CDR3 DNA, read in part, is TGTGCCAGCAGTCTGTCAGGGGGAGAAGTCTTC.

This clone came up once. The gene names here belong to mouse. The sequenced fragment ends 1 residue before the CDR3 boundary, so the rest is inferred from the germline J gene. The V call is TRBV3, the J call TRBJ1-1; D remains ambiguous. With 4 bases removed from V and 1 base from J, the gap between germline ends came to 7 bases. The CDR3 totals 13 residues. The V gene's germline CDR1 is SNHLY and CDR2 FYNGKV (reference sequence). CDR3 residues: CASSSGGNTEVFF. The DNA read from the CDR3 is TGTGCCAGCAGCTCCGGTGGGAACACAGAAGTCTTC.

This clone was observed a few times. The germline and genes are mouse ones. The CDR3 is cut off 1 residue early in the read; its end comes from the germline J gene. The chain joins TRBV31 to TRBJ2-7; 12 bases agree with TRBD2. The CDR3 loop spans 15 amino acids. V lost 3 bases to trimming and J lost 0 bases; unmatched junction nucleotides: 3. Germline V gene sequence: CDR1 GKSSPN, CDR2 SITVG. The sequenced CDR3 bases are TGTGCCTGGAGCCCGGGACTGGGGGGCTCCTATGAACAGTAC. Its translation is CAWSPGLGGSYEQY. In full, the CDR3 is CAWSPGLGGSYEQYF.

Details on this clone: Germline and genes: mouse. CDR3 DNA (partial): TGTGCCAGCAGCCAGGGGGCGGGCGAAAGATTATTT. It yields the protein CASSQGAGERLF. From start to end, the CDR3 is CASSQGAGERLFF. The chain carries TRBV5 and TRBJ1-4; possibly TRBD1 for D (6 bases). The read ends 1 residue early relative to the CDR3; the germline J gene fills the gap. CDR1 is LGHNA and CDR2 is YNLKQL in the germline V gene (reference sequence). The CDR3 totals 13 residues. The V end was cut by 3 bases, the J end by 7 bases, with 9 bases between.

In the case of this clone: The genes are named according to mouse. CDR3 region: CASSLRQNYEQYF. CDR3 bases read: TGTGCCAGCAGCCTCCGACAGAACTATGAACAGTAC. The V gene is TRBV3, the J gene TRBJ2-7; tentatively, D is TRBD1 (5 bases). The CDR3 end falls 1 residue outside the read, so it is completed with the germline J gene. CDR1 is SNHLY and CDR2 is FYNGKV in the germline V gene (reference sequence). V gave up 5 bases and J gave up 3 bases, with 11 bases separating them. The CDR3 is 13 residues long. Together with reference TRBV3 and TRBJ2-7, the CDR3 gives the full variable domain: GPKVLQIPSHQIIDMGQMVTLNCDPVSNHLYFYWYKQILGQQMEFLVNFYNGKVMEKSKLFKDQFSVERPDGSYFTLKIQPTALEDSAVYFCASSLRQNYEQYFGPGTRLTVL.

By share, this clone counts as medium-sized (0.01 to 0.1%). Gene names and germline refer to mouse. The read ends 1 residue before the CDR3 terminus; that terminus is restored from the germline J gene. This sequence joins TRBV13-3 and TRBJ2-7; D call uncertain. The CDR3 is made up of 11 amino acids. Germline CDR1 and CDR2: NNHDY and SYVADS. Trimming removed 0 bases from V and 5 bases from J, with 3 bases in between. The sequenced part of the CDR3 DNA is TGTGCCAGCAGTGATGGGGATGAACAGTAC. The encoded protein is CASSDGDEQY. In full, the CDR3 reads CASSDGDEQYF.

This clone rates as large (0.1 to 1%). Gene names refer to mouse genes. The read ends 1 residue early relative to the CDR3; the germline J gene fills the gap. This chain joins TRBV16 and TRBJ2-7; 11 nucleotides agree with TRBD2. CDR3 size: 14 residues. V gave up 5 bases and J gave up 3 bases; unmatched junction bases: 3. CDR1 and CDR2 (germline): SGHSA, FRNQAP. CDR3 sequence reads: CASSLGLGDYEQYF. The sequenced part of the CDR3 DNA is TGTGCAAGCAGCCTGGGACTGGGGGACTATGAACAGTAC.

This clone ranks as large. Gene names are the mouse ones. The CDR3 extends 1 residue past the end of the read, so its final part is completed from the germline J gene. The chain joins TRBV16 to TRBJ2-7; unclear D gene. The CDR3 sequence is 14 residues long. Germline CDR1 reads SGHSA; CDR2 reads FRNQAP. Trimming pared 1 base from V and 3 bases from J, leaving 10 bases between. Here the CDR3 reads CASSLGGSIYEQYF. CDR3 bases read: TGTGCAAGCAGCTTAGGAGGCAGCATCTATGAACAGTAC.

Regarding this clone: Genes and germline are mouse. Read data end 1 residue before the CDR3 end; the end is taken from the germline J gene. This rearrangement joins TRBV2 to TRBJ2-3, with a tentative D call TRBD1 (5 bases). The CDR3 contains 16 residues. V was trimmed by 4 bases and J by 0 bases, leaving 14 bases between them. Germline lookup yields CDR1 LGHNA and CDR2 YSYQKL. The sequenced part of the CDR3 DNA is TGTGCCAGCAGCCCCAGGGCTGGCTCTAGTGCAGAAACGCTGTAT. Protein: CASSPRAGSSAETLY. The whole CDR3 is CASSPRAGSSAETLYF.

Concerning this clone: Mouse names are used for the genes. CDR3 protein: CASSLGQGSTEVFF. The CDR3 bases that were read are TGTGCTAGCAGTTTAGGCCAGGGGAGCACAGAAGTCTTC. V usage is TRBV29 and J usage is TRBJ1-1; possible D gene TRBD1, 6 bases. The read ends 1 residue shy of where the CDR3 ends; the end is completed using the germline J gene. Germline values: CDR1 MSHET, CDR2 SYDVDS. V was trimmed by 2 bases and J by 4 bases, leaving 11 bases between them. The CDR3 is 14 residues long.

A note on this clone: Gene names are the mouse ones. The read ends 1 residue early relative to the CDR3; the germline J gene fills the gap. The gene calls are TRBV20 and TRBJ2-4; 7 nucleotides match TRBD1. This CDR3 contains 14 residues. The junction had 1 base not matched to a gene; V was cut back by 0 bases and J by 1 base. From germline, CDR1 is GFQATS and CDR2 STVNSAI. CDR3 residues: CGARDQGGQNTLYF. The sequenced CDR3 bases are TGTGGTGCTAGGGACCAGGGGGGTCAAAACACCTTGTAC.

About this clone: Gene names and germline match the mouse. The read comes to an end 1 residue before the CDR3 does, leaving the germline J gene to fill in the end. This rearrangement joins TRBV3 to TRBJ1-1; 9 bases align to TRBD1. V shed 4 bases and J 8 bases; nucleotides not matched to a gene: 8. CDR1 is SNHLY and CDR2 is FYNGKV in the germline V gene (reference sequence). The CDR3 spans 14 residues. The CDR3 loop reads CASSSPGQGGEVFF. Incomplete CDR3 DNA: TGTGCCAGCAGCTCTCCGGGACAGGGAGGGGAAGTCTTC.

A note on this clone: Genes and germline are mouse. Read coverage stops 1 residue before the CDR3 terminus; the germline J gene supplies the remainder. This chain joins TRBV23 and TRBJ2-1; the tabulated D call, TRBD2, remains unverified against the DNA. CDR1 and CDR2 from the germline V gene are KGHTA and FQNQQP. This CDR3 contains 14 residues. The sequenced CDR3 bases are TGCTCCAGCAGAGACTGGGGGGGGTATGCTGAGCAGTTC. This gives the protein CSSRDWGGYAEQF. The CDR3 as a whole reads CSSRDWGGYAEQFF.

Turning to this clone: The listed genes are named as in mouse. Read coverage stops 1 residue before the CDR3 terminus; the germline J gene supplies the remainder. The chain employs TRBV26 and TRBJ1-1; a weak D match, TRBD1 (6 bases). CDR3 length equals 13 residues. The V end was cut by 8 bases, the J end by 1 base, with 11 bases between. The V gene's germline CDR1 is KGHPV and CDR2 FQNQEV (reference sequence). The CDR3 DNA, read in part, is TGTGCCAGCTACCGGGACAAAAACACAGAAGTCTTC. Translation gives CASYRDKNTEVF. The full CDR3 reads CASYRDKNTEVFF.

Worth noting for this clone: All gene names here are mouse names. The sequence runs out 1 residue before the end of the CDR3; the remainder is reconstructed from the germline J gene. The chain recombines TRBV19 with TRBJ1-3; TRBD1 matches 10 bases. Trimming cost V 5 bases and J 2 bases; bases outside gene matches: 4. Germline V gene sequence: CDR1 FNHDT, CDR2 SITEND (reference sequence). This CDR3 is built from 15 residues. CDR3 in amino acids: CASSPGTGAGNTLYF. The sequenced part of the CDR3 DNA is TGTGCCAGCAGCCCCGGGACAGGGGCTGGAAATACGCTCTAT.

A word on this clone: The germline and genes are mouse ones. The CDR3 goes on 1 residue after the read ends, and that part is filled in from the germline J gene. The J gene is TRBJ2-1, the V gene TRBV13-2, with D unresolved. Trimming took 3 bases from V and 7 from J, leaving 11 bases between them. CDR3 length: 13 residues. The V gene's germline CDR1 is NNHNN and CDR2 SYGAGS (reference sequence). This chain's CDR3 is CASGGGPGAEQFF. The covered CDR3 bases are TGTGCCAGCGGTGGTGGGCCGGGGGCTGAGCAGTTC.

Regarding this clone: The listed genes are named as in mouse. The CDR3 here is CTCSADGGFQNTLYF. CDR3 DNA (partial): TGCACCTGCAGTGCAGATGGGGGGTTTCAAAACACCTTGTAC. The chain is built from TRBV1 and TRBJ2-4; 7 positions match TRBD2. The sequence runs out 1 residue before the end of the CDR3; the remainder is reconstructed from the germline J gene. The ends lost 0 bases at V and 2 bases at J; junction bases unmatched: 2. The CDR3 sequence is 15 residues long. Germline V gives CDR1 NSQYPW, CDR2 LRSPGD (reference sequence).

Notes on this clone: Gene names and germline match the mouse. The missing CDR3 end, 1 residue past where the read stops, is filled in from the germline J gene. This rearrangement joins TRBV16 to TRBJ1-1; D may be TRBD1 (5 bases). The CDR3 spans 14 residues. Germline assignment: CDR1 SGHSA and CDR2 FRNQAP. V was pared by 5 bases and J by 0 bases, with 10 bases between. The covered CDR3 bases are TGTGCAAGCAGCCCGGGACGGGCAAACACAGAAGTCTTC. It is translated as CASSPGRANTEVF. From start to end, the CDR3 is CASSPGRANTEVFF.

Note on this clone: Gene names and germline refer to mouse. The read ends 1 residue early relative to the CDR3; the germline J gene fills the gap. The J gene is TRBJ1-4, the V gene TRBV19; D might be TRBD1 (6 bases). Trimming removed 6 bases at V and 3 bases at J, with 9 bases between. This CDR3 is 13 amino acids long. CDR1 FNHDT and CDR2 SITEND come from the germline V gene (reference sequence). The CDR3: CASKGEPNERLFF. CDR3 DNA, as far as it was read: TGTGCCAGCAAGGGGGAACCCAACGAAAGATTATTT.

Regarding this clone: Gene and germline names: mouse. The read is 1 residue too short to cover the CDR3 end, so that end is filled in from the germline J gene. The chain is built from TRBV16 and TRBJ2-5; TRBD1 matches at 9 bases. V dropped 5 bases and J dropped 2; count of bases not matched to a gene: 2. The V gene's germline CDR1 is SGHSA and CDR2 FRNQAP. The CDR3 runs to 14 residues. CDR3 DNA (partial): TGTGCAAGCAGCCAACAGGGGGCCCAAGACACCCAGTAC. Amino acids: CASSQQGAQDTQY. The entire CDR3 protein reads CASSQQGAQDTQYF.

As concerns this clone: Genes here carry mouse names. The read ends 1 residue shy of where the CDR3 ends; the end is completed using the germline J gene. This chain joins TRBV23 and TRBJ1-1. Germline loops: CDR1 KGHTA, CDR2 FQNQQP. CDR3 length equals 13 residues. CDR3 bases read: TGCTCCAGCAGTCAAAGGGAGGACACAGAAGTCTTC. Amino acids: CSSSQREDTEVF. The full CDR3 is CSSSQREDTEVFF.